Below are 13 T cell receptor beta chains sequenced from a single sample in a study of T cells after yellow fever vaccination. TCRdb reprocessed the 5' RACE reads via MiXCR and lists one record per CDR3 protein. Of approximately 240,000 distinct CDR3 sequences in the sample, about 3.9% were seen once. Sequences were derived from PBMCs, sampled 15 days after the yellow fever booster vaccination. These TCRs come from a man aged 18-30 years who received the YFV17D yellow fever vaccine.

This clonotype was detected ten times or more. This chain links TRBV6-6 with TRBJ2-7; 7 bases are shared with TRBD1. Germline lookup yields CDR1 MNHNY and CDR2 SVGAGI (reference sequence). The ends lost 7 bases at V and 4 bases at J; junction bases unmatched: 7. The CDR3 runs to 13 residues. The CDR3 reads CASTQGVVYEQYV. For the CDR3, the DNA is TGTGCCAGCACGCAGGGGGTAGTGTACGAGCAGTACGTC.

In its sample, this clonotype was seen many times. V and J are TRBV12-3 or TRBV12-4 and TRBJ2-5; 7 bases match TRBD1. V lost 6 bases and J lost 2; bases outside the gene matches: 6. This CDR3 is built from 14 residues. The CDR3 region is CASSTLDRQETQYF. In DNA form, the CDR3 reads TGTGCCAGCAGCACACTGGACAGGCAAGAGACCCAGTACTTC.

This clonotype turned up a few times. This chain connects TRBV7-6 to TRBJ1-5, with D perhaps matching TRBD1 (5 bases). This CDR3 has 13 amino acids. V was cut by 1 base and J by 8 bases, with 9 bases left in between. The germline V gene has CDR1 SGHVS and CDR2 FNYEAQ. The CDR3 DNA reads TGTGCCAGCAGCTTAGATCGGGGGAAGCCCCAGCATTTT. Its protein product is CASSLDRGKPQHF.

This clonotype appeared many times. This chain links TRBV7-2 with TRBJ2-3; the D is unclear. Germline V gene lookup returns CDR1 SGHTA and CDR2 FQGNSA. The V gene lost 2 bases and the J gene lost 3 bases, with 3 bases spanning the gap. This CDR3 spans 12 amino acids. DNA for the CDR3: TGTGCCAGCAGCTTAAAGACAGATACGCAGTATTTT. It yields the protein CASSLKTDTQYF.

About this clonotype itself: Lacking the conserved final phenylalanine or tryptophan, this CDR3 likely reflects a read error. The CDR3 reads CSAPMDRGLWQPQHI. Here the CDR3 DNA reads TGCAGTGCCCCAATGGACAGGGGGCTGTGGCAGCCCCAGCATATT. This sequence joins TRBV20-1 and TRBJ1-5, with 11 bases that match TRBD1. CDR1 is DFQATT, CDR2 SNEGSKA, per germline (reference sequence). This CDR3 has 15 residues. J gave up 7 bases and V 6 bases, and 11 bases lay outside the gene matches.

This clonotype was counted between two and nine times. The chain combines TRBV30 with TRBJ1-5, with 9 bases fitting TRBD1. Germline CDR1 reads GTSNPN; CDR2 reads SVGIG (reference sequence). The CDR3 consists of 14 residues. The ends lost 6 bases at V and 5 bases at J; junction bases unmatched: 8. The CDR3 DNA is TGTGCCTGTGGACAGGGGAGTTCGTATCAGCCCCAGCATTTT. Encoded protein: CACGQGSSYQPQHF.

There are many counts of this clonotype. The J gene is TRBJ2-3, the V gene TRBV5-1; tentative D call: TRBD1 (5 bases). CDR1 is SGHRS and CDR2 is YFSETQ in the germline V gene. V was shortened by 0 bases and J by 2 bases, with 7 bases between the two germline ends. The CDR3 consists of 14 residues. The CDR3 loop is CASSLGQTTDTQYF. CDR3 DNA sequence: TGCGCCAGCAGCTTGGGACAGACCACAGATACGCAGTATTTT. The whole variable domain, remainder taken from reference TRBV5-1 and TRBJ2-3, is KAGVTQTPRYLIKTRGQQVTLSCSPISGHRSVSWYQQTPGQGLQFLFEYFSETQRNKGNFPGRFSGRQFSNSRSEMNVSTLELGDSALYLCASSLGQTTDTQYFGPGTRLTVL.

This clonotype showed up many times. V and J are TRBV3-1 and TRBJ2-7; 12 bases are a match to TRBD2. V trimming: 3 bases; J trimming: 5 bases; junction bases outside the gene matches: 5. This CDR3 has 15 residues. From germline, CDR1 is LGHDT and CDR2 YNNKEL (reference sequence). Written as DNA, the CDR3 is TGTGCCAGCAGCCACCTAGCGGGGGGGCAAGACGAGCAGTACTTC. Residues: CASSHLAGGQDEQYF.

The gene calls are TRBV7-9 and TRBJ2-3; D ambiguous. The germline V gene has CDR1 SEHNR and CDR2 FQNEAQ (reference sequence). The V gene lost 3 bases and the J gene lost 0 bases, with 13 bases spanning the gap. The CDR3 has 16 residues. CDR3 sequence reads: CASSFLGDSSTDTQYF. The CDR3 bases are TGTGCCAGCAGCTTCCTCGGAGATTCTAGCACAGATACGCAGTATTTT.

This clonotype has ten or more counts. This chain joins TRBV12-5 and TRBJ2-1, with TRBD1 matching over 9 bases. The CDR3 consists of 19 residues. Germline-derived CDR1 and CDR2 are LGHNT and FRNRAP. Losses at the gene ends were 5 bases for V and 4 bases for J; bases not matched to a gene: 18. The CDR3 protein is CASGPRTGADLFKYNEQFF. The CDR3 DNA reads TGTGCTAGTGGTCCAAGGACAGGGGCTGATTTGTTCAAATACAATGAGCAGTTCTTC.

This clonotype came up many times. The CDR3 loop is CASSLIAGSTDTQYF. CDR3 coding DNA: TGCGCCAGCAGCTTGATTGCGGGTAGCACAGATACGCAGTATTTT. The rearrangement joins TRBV5-1 to TRBJ2-3; TRBD2 is a possible D gene (5 bases). The CDR3 spans 15 residues. Germline V gene sequence: CDR1 SGHRS, CDR2 YFSETQ. V gave up 1 base and J gave up 0 bases, with 9 bases separating them.

Ten or more counts support this clonotype. The chain combines TRBV2 with TRBJ1-2; a possible D gene is TRBD1 (5 bases). Germline assignment: CDR1 SNHLY and CDR2 FYNNEI. CDR3 size: 12 residues. The V end was cut by 6 bases, the J end by 3 bases, with 8 bases between. Here the CDR3 reads CASRGTDYGYTF. CDR3 sequence (DNA): TGTGCCAGCAGGGGGACGGACTATGGCTACACCTTC.

This clonotype was detected many times. The chain couples TRBV7-9 to TRBJ2-3; 8 bases fit TRBD2. Germline V gene sequence: CDR1 SEHNR, CDR2 FQNEAQ (reference sequence). The CDR3 runs to 17 residues. V shed 5 bases, J shed 2 bases, and the junction held 12 bases outside the gene matches. CDR3 DNA sequence: TGTGCCAGCAGCCATACTGGGAGCGGGGGTGACACAGATACGCAGTATTTT. It specifies CASSHTGSGGDTDTQYF. The variable domain in full, completed from reference TRBV7-9 and TRBJ2-3, reads DTGVSQNPRHKITKRGQNVTFRCDPISEHNRLYWYRQTLGQGPEFLTYFQNEAQLEKSRLLSDRFSAERPKGSFSTLEIQRTEQGDSAMYLCASSHTGSGGDTDTQYFGPGTRLTVL.